What follows describes a single T cell receptor beta chain. Its antigen is unknown. The data belong to a study of shared clonotypes between healthy human individuals. About the research overall: For every donor, three CD4 naive, three CD4 memory, two CD8 naive and one CD8 memory plates were used. Study findings and constraints: Compared with memory subsets, naive subsets generally had larger estimated richness.

Method: immunoSEQ multiplex PCR; TCRdb's copy keeps in-frame clones and lacks some. This sample has around 320,000 clones, with about nine tenths found just once. Germline-derived CDR1 and CDR2 are SGHRS and YFSETQ. The ends were cut back, 4 bases at V and 6 bases at J, with 13 bases in the middle. This CDR3 contains 14 residues. The rearrangement links TRBV5-1 to TRBJ2-2; D might be TRBD2 (5 bases). The sequence derives from a man aged 18 to 30 in good health. The sample taken for sequencing was memory CD8+ T cells sorted from blood. Subset here: CD45RO+ cells pooled with CCR7-negative TemRA cells. The CDR3 nucleotides are TGCGCCAGCAGCGGGGAGATTGGCTCCGGGGAGCTGTTTTTT. Residues: CASSGEIGSGELFF.